This T cell receptor beta chain was profiled in a study of shared clonotypes between healthy human individuals. Template amounts of roughly 280 ng DNA, about 30,000 T cell genomes, were employed in unsorted PBMC replicate PCRs. Only in-frame clones appear in the TCRdb table, and some are missing; sequencing was by immunoSEQ multiplex PCR. Of hundreds of thousands of clones listed, roughly three quarters are singletons. The length of the CDR3 is 13 residues. Trimming left V 7 bases short and J 5 bases short, with 12 bases between. Germline V gene sequence: CDR1 SGHDT, CDR2 YYEEEE. Material: PBMCs. The chain couples TRBV5-6 to TRBJ2-2, with D unclear. The TCR was taken from a woman in her thirties or forties in good health. Some clones in this sample may be carry-over from other donors' samples. The CDR3: CASRGRRTGELFF. CDR3 in DNA: TGTGCCAGCCGAGGAAGGAGAACCGGGGAGCTGTTTTTT.